The clone carrying this T cell receptor beta chain was recorded a few times. What it recognizes is unknown. This sample is drawn from a study of cytomegalovirus exposure and HLA in healthy donors. A multiplex PCR was run with 60 Vbeta primers and 13 Jbeta primers. Sequencing was performed with immunoSEQ multiplex PCR; in TCRdb, only in-frame clones are kept and a portion is missing. Here the sample spans around 60,000 clones, around 72% being singletons. Study-wide results and limits: Previous analysis showed most TCR beta V segments were productive about 90% or about 30% of the time. An ancestry cluster, one associated with Asian ancestry, reportedly showed fewer N-insertions than the approximately 660-donor mean in a later analysis. By a later analysis, the bulk of CMV-associated TCR beta chains appeared HLA-restricted.

This sequence was found in a man aged 45-65 years in good health and CMV-seropositive. The sequenced sample was PBMCs.

CDR3 sequence reads: CASSQDFPGGKYNEQFF. CDR3 coding DNA: TGCGCCAGCAGCCAAGATTTCCCGGGGGGCAAGTACAATGAGCAGTTCTTC. V and J are TRBV4-3 and TRBJ2-1; TRBD2 might be the D (7 bases). Germline CDR1 is LGHNA and CDR2 is YSLEER. This CDR3 comprises 17 residues. The V and J ends lost 0 bases and 4 bases respectively, with 16 bases between them.